Listed below are T cell receptor beta chains from one sample, sequenced in a study of T cell changes during pregnancy in multiple sclerosis. Generated by immunoSEQ multiplex PCR, the TCRdb table keeps only in-frame clones and is missing some. The sample consists of tens of thousands of clones, roughly nine tenths of them appearing once. Sequenced here: peripheral blood, sampled after pregnancy. The origin of the receptors is a female donor in good health, enrolled as a control in a pregnancy study. Each CDR3 is given with its conserved first and last residue. The order of the fields is CDR3 DNA, CDR3 protein, V gene, J gene, clone size, D gene. D genes are given only for firm matches. Not every row has a clone size; where given, it reads once, few, many or a size class.

CDR3 DNA: TGTGCCAGCAGCTCTGGGACTAGCGGGGGGGTATACAATGAGCAGTTCTTC
CDR3 protein: CASSSGTSGGVYNEQFF
V gene: TRBV7-2
J gene: TRBJ2-1
clone size: -
D gene: TRBD2

CDR3 DNA: TGTGCCAGCAGCTTAGGCGGACTCTACCAAGAGACCCAGTACTTC
CDR3 protein: CASSLGGLYQETQYF
V gene: TRBV7-6
J gene: TRBJ2-5
clone size: -
D gene: -

CDR3 DNA: TGTGCCAGCAGCTTGTATACCGGGGGGTTGCCTAATGAAAAACTGTTTTTT
CDR3 protein: CASSLYTGGLPNEKLFF
V gene: TRBV5-4
J gene: TRBJ1-4
clone size: -
D gene: -

CDR3 DNA: TGTGCCAGCAGCCGGGACAGAGACACTGAAGCTTTCTTT
CDR3 protein: CASSRDRDTEAFF
V gene: TRBV7-3
J gene: TRBJ1-1
clone size: -
D gene: TRBD1

CDR3 DNA: TGTGCCAGCAGCTTAGCCTCGACAGGTGTTGAAGCTTTCTTT
CDR3 protein: CASSLASTGVEAFF
V gene: TRBV7-9
J gene: TRBJ1-1
clone size: -
D gene: -

CDR3 DNA: TGTGCCAGCAGCCCGAAGAGCTTTGGCACAGATACGCAGTATTTT
CDR3 protein: CASSPKSFGTDTQYF
V gene: TRBV7-2
J gene: TRBJ2-3
clone size: -
D gene: -

CDR3 DNA: TGTGCCAGCAGCTTAGTGCGGAGCGGGGGGGCAGATACGCAGTATTTT
CDR3 protein: CASSLVRSGGADTQYF
V gene: TRBV7-8
J gene: TRBJ2-3
clone size: -
D gene: TRBD2

CDR3 DNA: TGTGCCAGCAGCCCTGTACCGTGGGAGTCGAACACCGGGGAGCTGTTTTTT
CDR3 protein: CASSPVPWESNTGELFF
V gene: TRBV7-6
J gene: TRBJ2-2
clone size: -
D gene: -

CDR3 DNA: TGTGCCAGCAGCCCGGGGGGTCGCACAGATACGCAGTATTTT
CDR3 protein: CASSPGGRTDTQYF
V gene: TRBV6-6
J gene: TRBJ2-3
clone size: -
D gene: TRBD2

CDR3 DNA: TGTGCCAGCAGCTACCCGGGACTAGCGGGGGGCCGGTACCAAGAGACCCAGTACTTC
CDR3 protein: CASSYPGLAGGRYQETQYF
V gene: TRBV7-8
J gene: TRBJ2-5
clone size: -
D gene: TRBD2

CDR3 DNA: TGCGCCAGCAGCCCGCAACGATCCGGGACAGGCAATTCACCCCTCCACTTT
CDR3 protein: CASSPQRSGTGNSPLHF
V gene: TRBV4-3
J gene: TRBJ1-6
clone size: -
D gene: TRBD1

CDR3 DNA: TGTGCCAGCAGCTTAGAGGGCAGGGTCTGGGGCGAGCAGTACTTC
CDR3 protein: CASSLEGRVWGEQYF
V gene: TRBV7-8
J gene: TRBJ2-7
clone size: -
D gene: -

CDR3 DNA: TGCAGTGCCGGGGAAGGGAATGGCTACACCTTC
CDR3 protein: CSAGEGNGYTF
V gene: TRBV20-1
J gene: TRBJ1-2
clone size: -
D gene: -

CDR3 DNA: TGTGCCAGTAGTACCGGGACAGGGGGGTACGAGCAGTACTTC
CDR3 protein: CASSTGTGGYEQYF
V gene: TRBV19
J gene: TRBJ2-7
clone size: few
D gene: TRBD1

CDR3 DNA: TGTGCCAGCAGCTTATTAGGGGGGGGGCGAAATGAGCAGTTCTTC
CDR3 protein: CASSLLGGGRNEQFF
V gene: TRBV7-2
J gene: TRBJ2-1
clone size: -
D gene: -

CDR3 DNA: TGTGCCAGCAGCTTAGGGCGACAGGGGCAGCCCCAGCATTTT
CDR3 protein: CASSLGRQGQPQHF
V gene: TRBV7-8
J gene: TRBJ1-5
clone size: once
D gene: TRBD1

CDR3 DNA: TGTGCCAGCTCACCAGATAGGACAGTGAACACCGGGGAGCTGTTTTTT
CDR3 protein: CASSPDRTVNTGELFF
V gene: TRBV18
J gene: TRBJ2-2
clone size: -
D gene: -

CDR3 DNA: TGTGCCCACAACAGGGATCAAAGAGGCTACACCTTC
CDR3 protein: CAHNRDQRGYTF
V gene: TRBV30
J gene: TRBJ1-2
clone size: -
D gene: -

CDR3 DNA: TGTGCCAGCAGCTTAGGGGACAGTAAGAACACTGAAGCTTTCTTT
CDR3 protein: CASSLGDSKNTEAFF
V gene: TRBV7-9
J gene: TRBJ1-1
clone size: -
D gene: TRBD1

CDR3 DNA: TGTGCCAGCAGTGCAAGGACAGGGTATAGCAATCAGCCCCAGCATTTT
CDR3 protein: CASSARTGYSNQPQHF
V gene: TRBV6-1
J gene: TRBJ1-5
clone size: -
D gene: TRBD1

CDR3 DNA: TGTGCCAGCAGTCAGGGCAGAAATAGCAATCAGCCCCAGCATTTT
CDR3 protein: CASSQGRNSNQPQHF
V gene: TRBV7-2
J gene: TRBJ1-5
clone size: -
D gene: -

CDR3 DNA: TGTGCCAGCTCACGGGCAGGAGGGCACACTGAAGCTTTCTTT
CDR3 protein: CASSRAGGHTEAFF
V gene: TRBV18
J gene: TRBJ1-1
clone size: -
D gene: -

CDR3 DNA: TGTGCCAGCACCGGGACAGCCTACGAGCAGTACTTC
CDR3 protein: CASTGTAYEQYF
V gene: TRBV6-5
J gene: TRBJ2-7
clone size: -
D gene: TRBD1

CDR3 DNA: TGCGCCAGCAGTCGGGGGGGGTTGGTCTATGGCTACACCTTC
CDR3 protein: CASSRGGLVYGYTF
V gene: TRBV5-1
J gene: TRBJ1-2
clone size: few
D gene: -

CDR3 DNA: TGCGCCAGCAGCCAATCGGGACAGGTACTCGAGCAGTACTTC
CDR3 protein: CASSQSGQVLEQYF
V gene: TRBV4-1
J gene: TRBJ2-7
clone size: -
D gene: TRBD1

CDR3 DNA: TGTGCCAGCAGCCCAGGGACAGGGGGTATAGGTAATGAAAAACTGTTTTTT
CDR3 protein: CASSPGTGGIGNEKLFF
V gene: TRBV7-9
J gene: TRBJ1-4
clone size: once
D gene: TRBD1

CDR3 DNA: TGTGCCAGCAGCTTAGTGGCAGGGGCTGGAAACACCATATATTTT
CDR3 protein: CASSLVAGAGNTIYF
V gene: TRBV7-8
J gene: TRBJ1-3
clone size: -
D gene: -

CDR3 DNA: TGTGCCAGCAGCGGGACCGGGACAGGGAGCACCGGGGAGCTGTTTTTT
CDR3 protein: CASSGTGTGSTGELFF
V gene: TRBV7-9
J gene: TRBJ2-2
clone size: -
D gene: TRBD1

CDR3 DNA: TGTGCCAGCAGCCTCCGGACAGCAACTAATGAAAAACTGTTTTTT
CDR3 protein: CASSLRTATNEKLFF
V gene: TRBV7-8
J gene: TRBJ1-4
clone size: -
D gene: -

CDR3 DNA: TGTGCCAGCACCCGAACCGGGACAGGGTCGGGACAGCCCCAGCATTTT
CDR3 protein: CASTRTGTGSGQPQHF
V gene: TRBV28
J gene: TRBJ1-5
clone size: -
D gene: TRBD1

CDR3 DNA: TGTGCCAGCAGCCGGGACAGGGAACGGGGGGTCGGTGAAAAACTGTTTTTT
CDR3 protein: CASSRDRERGVGEKLFF
V gene: TRBV5-4
J gene: TRBJ1-4
clone size: -
D gene: TRBD1

CDR3 DNA: TGTGCCAGCAGTCAAGGGACAGGGGTTTATAGCAATCAGCCCCAGCATTTT
CDR3 protein: CASSQGTGVYSNQPQHF
V gene: TRBV7-9
J gene: TRBJ1-5
clone size: -
D gene: TRBD1

CDR3 DNA: TGTGCCAGCAGCGCGATTGCGGGGGGGCCAGGGACGCAGTATTTT
CDR3 protein: CASSAIAGGPGTQYF
V gene: TRBV7-2
J gene: TRBJ2-3
clone size: -
D gene: TRBD2

CDR3 DNA: TGTGCCAGCAGCGTCTCCGGGAACACTGAAGCTTTCTTT
CDR3 protein: CASSVSGNTEAFF
V gene: TRBV9
J gene: TRBJ1-1
clone size: -
D gene: -

CDR3 DNA: TGTGCCAGCTCACCAACGACAGGGGTCTATGGCTACACCTTC
CDR3 protein: CASSPTTGVYGYTF
V gene: TRBV18
J gene: TRBJ1-2
clone size: -
D gene: TRBD1

CDR3 DNA: TGTGCCAGCAGGCTAGGACGGGGTACGCAGAACACTGAAGCTTTCTTT
CDR3 protein: CASRLGRGTQNTEAFF
V gene: TRBV6-6
J gene: TRBJ1-1
clone size: -
D gene: -

CDR3 DNA: TGTGCCAGCAGCTTTGGGACAGGGTACGAGCAGTACTTC
CDR3 protein: CASSFGTGYEQYF
V gene: TRBV11-3
J gene: TRBJ2-7
clone size: -
D gene: TRBD1

CDR3 DNA: TGTGCCAGCAGCTTAAAAGCCACTGGGGCCAACGTCCTGACTTTC
CDR3 protein: CASSLKATGANVLTF
V gene: TRBV7-9
J gene: TRBJ2-6
clone size: -
D gene: -

CDR3 DNA: TGTGCCATCAGAGGGACAGGGGGCGGAGGCTACACCTTC
CDR3 protein: CAIRGTGGGGYTF
V gene: TRBV10-3
J gene: TRBJ1-2
clone size: -
D gene: TRBD1

CDR3 DNA: TGTGCCAGCAGCCGATCAGGGAGCACAGATACGCAGTATTTT
CDR3 protein: CASSRSGSTDTQYF
V gene: TRBV4-2
J gene: TRBJ2-3
clone size: -
D gene: -

CDR3 DNA: TGTGCCAGCAGCTTAGCCGGGACAGGACACTCGAGAGGGGAGCTGTTTTTT
CDR3 protein: CASSLAGTGHSRGELFF
V gene: TRBV7-8
J gene: TRBJ2-2
clone size: once
D gene: TRBD1

CDR3 DNA: TGCGCCAGCAGCCAAGATCTGGCGGGGGCCGGGGAGCAGTACTTC
CDR3 protein: CASSQDLAGAGEQYF
V gene: TRBV4-3
J gene: TRBJ2-5
clone size: -
D gene: -

CDR3 DNA: TGTGCCAGCAGTTACGGGGAGACCGGGGAGCTGTTTTTT
CDR3 protein: CASSYGETGELFF
V gene: TRBV6-5
J gene: TRBJ2-2
clone size: -
D gene: -

CDR3 DNA: TGTGCCAGCAGCTCGCCCGTGGGAGCCACTGAAGCTTTCTTT
CDR3 protein: CASSSPVGATEAFF
V gene: TRBV7-2
J gene: TRBJ1-1
clone size: -
D gene: -

CDR3 DNA: TGCAGCTGCCTCGGGAACACTGAAGCTTTCTTT
CDR3 protein: CSCLGNTEAFF
V gene: TRBV20-1
J gene: TRBJ1-1
clone size: -
D gene: -

CDR3 DNA: TGTGCCTGGAGTGTACGGCAGGGGGCGCGGGCTTTCTTT
CDR3 protein: CAWSVRQGARAFF
V gene: TRBV30
J gene: TRBJ1-1
clone size: -
D gene: TRBD1

CDR3 DNA: TGCGCCAGCAGCCAATCGACGGGGACTGGGGCAGATACGCAGTATTTT
CDR3 protein: CASSQSTGTGADTQYF
V gene: TRBV4-3
J gene: TRBJ2-3
clone size: -
D gene: -

CDR3 DNA: TGTGCCAGCAGTTTAGGACAGTTCGCTAACTATGGCTACACCTTC
CDR3 protein: CASSLGQFANYGYTF
V gene: TRBV28
J gene: TRBJ1-2
clone size: -
D gene: -

CDR3 DNA: TGTGCCAGCAGCCCCGGGACAGGGAGGAGCAATGAGCAGTTCTTC
CDR3 protein: CASSPGTGRSNEQFF
V gene: TRBV5-6
J gene: TRBJ2-1
clone size: -
D gene: TRBD1